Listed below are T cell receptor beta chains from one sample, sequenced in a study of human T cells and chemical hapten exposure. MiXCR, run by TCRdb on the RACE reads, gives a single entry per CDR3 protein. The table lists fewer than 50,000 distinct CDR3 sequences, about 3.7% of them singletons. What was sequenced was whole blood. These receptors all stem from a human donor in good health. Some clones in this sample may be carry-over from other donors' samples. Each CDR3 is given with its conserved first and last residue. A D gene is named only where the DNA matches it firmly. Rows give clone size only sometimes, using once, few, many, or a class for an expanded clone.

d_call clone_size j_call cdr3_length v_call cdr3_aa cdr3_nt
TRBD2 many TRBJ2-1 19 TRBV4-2 CASSRIAGTSGSSYNEQFF TGTGCCAGCAGCCGGATCGCCGGGACTAGCGGGAGCTCCTACAATGAGCAGTTCTTC
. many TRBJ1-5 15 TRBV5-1 CASSLDSGRNQPQHF TGCGCCAGCAGCTTGGATTCTGGGCGCAATCAGCCCCAGCATTTT
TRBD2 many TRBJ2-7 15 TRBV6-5 CASSYTLAGQDEQYF TGTGCCAGCAGTTACACTCTAGCGGGGCAGGACGAGCAGTACTTC
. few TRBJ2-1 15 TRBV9 CASSVFALDTNEQFF TGTGCCAGCAGCGTATTTGCCCTTGATACGAATGAGCAGTTCTTC
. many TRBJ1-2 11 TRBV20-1 CSASLDGGYTF TGCAGTGCTAGTTTGGATGGAGGCTACACCTTC
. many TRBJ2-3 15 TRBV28 CASSFRRIDTDTQYF TGTGCCAGCAGTTTTCGGCGAATCGACACAGATACGCAGTATTTT
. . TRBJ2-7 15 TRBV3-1 CASSHPGGFPTEQYF TGTGCCAGCAGCCACCCCGGCGGATTCCCAACCGAGCAGTACTTC
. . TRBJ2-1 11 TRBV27 CASRNRVVQFF TGTGCCAGCAGAAACAGGGTTGTTCAGTTCTTC
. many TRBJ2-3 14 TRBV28 CASRGLPVSDTQYF TGTGCCAGCAGGGGCCTCCCAGTGTCAGATACGCAGTATTTT
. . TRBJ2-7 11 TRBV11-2 CASSLRGEQYF TGTGCCAGCAGCTTGAGGGGCGAGCAGTACTTC
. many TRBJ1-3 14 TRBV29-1 CSVVRRQAGNTIYF TGCAGCGTTGTAAGGAGACAGGCTGGAAACACCATATATTTT
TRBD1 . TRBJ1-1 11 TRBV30 CAWSVGQEAFF TGTGCCTGGAGTGTGGGACAGGAAGCTTTCTTT
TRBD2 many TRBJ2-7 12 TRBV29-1 CSVGGASYEQYF TGCAGCGTCGGGGGGGCGAGCTACGAGCAGTACTTC
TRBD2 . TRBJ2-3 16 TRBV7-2 CVSSRSRLAGTDTQYF TGTGTCAGCAGCCGATCCCGACTAGCGGGCACAGATACGCAGTATTTT
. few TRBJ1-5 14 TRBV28 CASSPALGNQPQHF TGTGCCAGCAGCCCAGCGTTGGGGAATCAGCCCCAGCATTTT
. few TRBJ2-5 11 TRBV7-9 CASSPLGTQYF TGTGCCAGCAGCCCTTTAGGCACCCAGTACTTC
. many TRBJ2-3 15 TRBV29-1 CSVSVGQGGTDTQYF TGCAGCGTCTCAGTGGGGCAGGGAGGCACAGATACGCAGTATTTT
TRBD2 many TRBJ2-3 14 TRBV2 CASSGLAVTDTQYF TGTGCCAGCAGTGGGCTAGCGGTCACAGATACGCAGTATTTT
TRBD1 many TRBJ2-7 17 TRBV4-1 CASSQGVTGTGAGEQYF TGCGCCAGCAGCCAAGGTGTTACCGGGACAGGGGCGGGTGAGCAGTACTTC
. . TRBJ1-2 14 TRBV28 CASSLQGWDYGYTF TGTGCCAGCAGTTTACAGGGATGGGACTATGGCTACACCTTC
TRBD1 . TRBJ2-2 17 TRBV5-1 CASSHHRTGSYTGELFF TGCGCCAGCAGCCACCACCGGACAGGGTCATACACCGGGGAGCTGTTTTTT
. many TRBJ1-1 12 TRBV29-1 CSVGQPNTEAFF TGCAGCGTTGGACAGCCGAACACTGAAGCTTTCTTT
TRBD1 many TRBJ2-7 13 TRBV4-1 CASSPRDRGEQYF TGCGCCAGCAGCCCCCGGGACAGGGGCGAGCAGTACTTC
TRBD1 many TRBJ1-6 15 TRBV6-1 CASRTGQGYNSPLHF TGTGCCAGCAGGACAGGACAGGGATATAATTCACCCCTCCACTTT
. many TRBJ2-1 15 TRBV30 CAWRRVGGRVGEQFF TGTGCCTGGAGAAGGGTAGGCGGCAGGGTGGGTGAGCAGTTCTTC
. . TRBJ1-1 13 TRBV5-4 CASRQRGDIEAFF TGTGCCAGCAGGCAGAGGGGGGACATTGAAGCTTTCTTT
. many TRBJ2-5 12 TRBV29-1 CSVAGRQETQYF TGCAGCGTTGCAGGGCGTCAAGAGACCCAGTACTTC
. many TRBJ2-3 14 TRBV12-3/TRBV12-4 CASSLVRQTDTQYF TGTGCCAGCAGTTTGGTACGGCAAACAGATACGCAGTATTTT
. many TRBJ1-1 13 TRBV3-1 CASSLISGTEAFF TGTGCCAGCAGCCTCATTTCGGGAACTGAAGCTTTCTTT
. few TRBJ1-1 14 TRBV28 CASSPRGGGPEAFF TGTGCCAGCAGCCCTAGAGGGGGGGGTCCTGAAGCTTTCTTT
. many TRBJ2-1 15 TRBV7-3 CASSLIGLGDNEQFF TGTGCCAGCAGCTTAATTGGGCTAGGGGACAATGAGCAGTTCTTC
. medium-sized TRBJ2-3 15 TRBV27 CASSTKPLSTDTQYF TGTGCCAGCAGTACCAAACCCCTTAGCACAGATACGCAGTATTTT
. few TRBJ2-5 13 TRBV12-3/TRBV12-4 CASSLGGQETQYF TGTGCCAGCAGTCTGGGGGGCCAAGAGACCCAGTACTTC
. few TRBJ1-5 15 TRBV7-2 CASSPTGGAGQPQHF TGTGCCAGCAGCCCCACGGGGGGCGCAGGTCAGCCCCAGCATTTT
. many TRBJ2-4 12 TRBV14 CASSQQGNIQYF TGTGCCAGCAGCCAACAGGGGAACATTCAGTACTTC
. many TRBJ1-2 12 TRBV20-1 CSVVRATYGYTF TGCAGTGTCGTACGGGCCACCTATGGCTACACCTTC
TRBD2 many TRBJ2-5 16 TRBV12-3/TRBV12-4 CASSSTGSGRQETQYF TGTGCCAGCAGTTCCACGGGGAGCGGGAGACAAGAGACCCAGTACTTC
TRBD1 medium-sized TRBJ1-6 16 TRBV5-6 CASSLRGQGVRSPLHF TGTGCCAGCAGCTTGCGGGGACAGGGGGTACGATCACCCCTCCACTTT
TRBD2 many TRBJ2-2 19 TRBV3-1 CASSQEISGRARNTGELFF TGTGCCAGCAGCCAAGAAATAAGCGGGAGGGCCCGGAACACCGGGGAGCTGTTTTTT